This T cell receptor (beta chain) emerged from a study of T cell responses to AZD1222 COVID-19 vaccine. The CDR3 covers 14 residues. CDR1 is SGHRS, CDR2 YFSETQ, per germline. The V and J ends lost 0 bases and 2 bases respectively, with 8 bases between them. Clones were sequenced by immunoSEQ multiplex PCR, and TCRdb holds only the in-frame ones, with some missing. Here the sample spans 65,000 to 95,000 clones, around 81% being singletons. This sequence originates from an adult in good health. This specimen consisted of peripheral blood, obtained on day 0 of AZD1222 vaccination. This rearrangement joins TRBV5-1 to TRBJ1-1; D is uncertain. The CDR3 bases are TGCGCCAGCAGCTTGGACGGGAGTAACACTGAAGCTTTCTTT. Its translation: CASSLDGSNTEAFF.